The 15 T cell receptor beta chains given below trace back to one sample, sequenced in a study of shared clonotypes between healthy human individuals. The repertoire was sequenced with immunoSEQ multiplex PCR; TCRdb's copy has only in-frame clones and lacks some. The table lists under 2.5 million clones, about nine tenths of them singletons, with around 0.38% in the top ten. Sample: naive CD4+ T cells from PBMCs. The subset was: CD45RA+ positively selected. Receptor source: a man in his late teens or twenties in good health. Some clones in this sample may be carry-over from other donors' samples.

The rearrangement uses TRBV27 and TRBJ1-4; D call uncertain. Trimming removed 8 bases at V and 3 bases at J, with 10 bases between. CDR1 MNHEY and CDR2 SMNVEV come from the germline V gene (reference sequence). The CDR3 sequence is 13 residues long. The CDR3 protein is CASGVVPNEKLFF. DNA for the CDR3: TGTGCCAGCGGGGTAGTCCCTAATGAAAAACTGTTTTTT.

V gene TRBV15 combines with J gene TRBJ1-2, with D uncertain. In germline, CDR1 is LNHNV, CDR2 YYDKDF (reference sequence). The CDR3 runs to 14 residues. V shed 1 base and J shed 2 bases, with 8 bases lying between them. This CDR3 is CATSRVPRNYGYTF. The DNA for the CDR3 is TGTGCCACCAGCAGAGTTCCGCGCAACTATGGCTACACCTTC. Combining the CDR3 with reference TRBV15 and TRBJ1-2 gives the whole variable domain DAMVIQNPRYQVTQFGKPVTLSCSQTLNHNVMYWYQQKSSQAPKLLFHYYDKDFNNEADTPDNFQSRRPNTSFCFLDIRSPGLGDTAMYLCATSRVPRNYGYTFGSGTRLTVV.

This clone was detected only once. V and J are TRBV7-3 and TRBJ2-3; no definite D call. Per the germline V gene, CDR1 is SGHTA and CDR2 is FQGTGA. V shed 4 bases and J shed 6 bases, with 14 bases lying between them. The CDR3 sequence is 14 residues long. CDR3 coding DNA: TGTGCCAGCAGCTCGGAAGCTAGAGTGGATACGCAGTATTTT. Translation: CASSSEARVDTQYF.

In regard to this clone: Other DNA sequences within the sample encode an identical CDR3. The V call is TRBV6-5, the J call TRBJ2-6; D not certain. V was shortened by 0 bases and J by 0 bases, with 3 bases between the two germline ends. Germline CDR1 MNHEY, CDR2 SVGAGI. The CDR3 is 15 residues long. The CDR3 here is CASSYSSSGANVLTF. CDR3 sequence (DNA): TGTGCCAGCAGTTACTCGAGCTCTGGGGCCAACGTCCTGACTTTC.

Only a few counts were recorded for this clone. The chain combines TRBV28 with TRBJ1-5, with TRBD1 identical over 7 bases. Germline V gene lookup returns CDR1 MDHEN and CDR2 SYDVKM. CDR3 length: 15 amino acids. The ends lost 3 bases at V and 6 bases at J; junction bases unmatched: 8. CDR3: CASSLGTAGSQPQHF. The CDR3 nucleotides read TGTGCCAGCAGTTTGGGGACAGCCGGGAGTCAGCCCCAGCATTTT.

The CDR3, as DNA: TGTGCCAGCAGGGGGGACAGGGGTAAAAACATTCAGTACTTC. Its protein product is CASRGDRGKNIQYF. V is TRBV2 and J is TRBJ2-4, with 10 bases fitting TRBD1. Unmatched junction bases numbered 3, after V lost 6 bases and J lost 4 bases. CDR1 and CDR2 from the germline V gene are SNHLY and FYNNEI. CDR3 length equals 14 residues.

The rearrangement links TRBV27 to TRBJ1-1, with 10 bases identical to TRBD1. This CDR3 contains 20 residues. J lost 4 bases, V lost 2 bases, and 19 bases had no gene match. Germline V gives CDR1 MNHEY, CDR2 SMNVEV (reference sequence). The CDR3 reads CASSLRGGDRGRGRVTEAFF. CDR3 sequence (DNA): TGTGCCAGCAGTTTAAGGGGGGGGGACAGGGGAAGAGGTCGTGTCACTGAAGCTTTCTTT.

CDR3 loop: CASSQRLGSYNEQFF. The CDR3 DNA sequence: TGTGCCAGCAGCCAAAGACTAGGCTCCTACAATGAGCAGTTCTTC. V usage is TRBV4-2 and J usage is TRBJ2-1; possible D gene TRBD2, 6 bases. This CDR3 has 15 amino acids. CDR1 and CDR2 from the germline V gene are LGHNA and YNFKEQ. Trimming removed 2 bases from V and 0 bases from J, with 8 bases in between.

This chain links TRBV9 with TRBJ2-1; TRBD2 matches at 10 bases. V lost 0 bases and J lost 9; bases outside the gene matches: 15. The CDR3 is 18 residues long. Germline V gene data show CDR1 as SGDLS and CDR2 as YYNGEE. The CDR3 is CASSVGRRTSGRRGEQFF. DNA for the CDR3: TGTGCCAGCAGCGTAGGCCGCAGGACTAGCGGAAGACGGGGTGAGCAGTTCTTC.

For this clone: At the DNA level, this CDR3 is encoded by other sequences in the same sample as well. The chain carries TRBV9 and TRBJ2-7; 8 bases fit TRBD2. Germline CDR1 reads SGDLS; CDR2 reads YYNGEE. The CDR3 loop spans 15 amino acids. Trimming at V came to 0 bases and at J to 2 bases, leaving 4 bases not matched to a gene. CDR3 loop: CASSVGTSGTYEQYF. Here the CDR3 DNA reads TGTGCCAGCAGCGTAGGCACTAGCGGTACCTACGAGCAGTACTTC.

The chain is built from TRBV11-1 and TRBJ2-5; no clear D gene. Trimming shortened V by 2 bases and J by 6 bases, and 7 bases separated the two germline ends. The CDR3 totals 12 residues. CDR1 and CDR2 (germline): SGHAT, FQDESV (reference sequence). CDR3 amino acids: CASSLKAKTQYF. DNA for the CDR3: TGTGCCAGCAGCTTAAAGGCGAAGACCCAGTACTTC. Complete variable domain (other parts from reference TRBV11-1 and TRBJ2-5): EAEVAQSPRYKITEKSQAVAFWCDPISGHATLYWYRQILGQGPELLVQFQDESVVDDSQLPKDRFSAERLKGVDSTLKIQPAELGDSAMYLCASSLKAKTQYFGPGTRLLVL.

The chain recombines TRBV7-9 with TRBJ2-7; 8 bases are a match to TRBD1. The CDR3 contains 14 residues. Germline V gene lookup returns CDR1 SEHNR and CDR2 FQNEAQ (reference sequence). The junction had 7 bases not matched to a gene; V was cut back by 4 bases and J by 5 bases. CDR3 region: CASSSTGDGDEQYF. The CDR3 coding sequence is TGTGCCAGCAGCTCGACAGGGGACGGAGACGAGCAGTACTTC.

There are a few counts of this clone. This chain connects TRBV11-1 to TRBJ2-7; the D is unclear. Germline CDR1 and CDR2: SGHAT and FQDESV (reference sequence). The CDR3 loop spans 14 amino acids. With 3 bases removed from V and 0 bases from J, the gap between germline ends came to 9 bases. CDR3 residues: CASSFGTYSYEQYF. Here the CDR3 DNA reads TGTGCCAGCAGCTTCGGAACGTACTCCTACGAGCAGTACTTC.

This rearrangement joins TRBV7-3 to TRBJ1-2, with 9 bases fitting TRBD1. Per germline, CDR1 SGHTA and CDR2 FQGTGA. V was clipped by 5 bases and J by 3 bases; unmatched bases: 10. CDR3 length: 16 amino acids. CDR3 nucleotide sequence: TGTGCCAGCAGCCTAAGAGGGGACAGGGCTGACTATGGCTACACCTTC. Its translation is CASSLRGDRADYGYTF. Full variable domain (remainder filled in from reference TRBV7-3 and TRBJ1-2): GAGVSQTPSNKVTEKGKYVELRCDPISGHTALYWYRQSLGQGPEFLIYFQGTGAADDSGLPNDRFFAVRPEGSVSTLKIQRTERGDSAVYLCASSLRGDRADYGYTFGSGTRLTVV.

The chain couples TRBV19 to TRBJ2-2; D unclear. The CDR3 has 16 residues. The germline V and J ends were trimmed by 2 bases and 1 base, with 11 bases remaining between them. The germline gives CDR1 LNHDA, CDR2 SQIVND (reference sequence). CDR3 DNA sequence: TGTGCCAGTAGTATACAACGGACCAGGAACACCGGGGAGCTGTTTTTT. This sequence encodes CASSIQRTRNTGELFF. The full variable domain, its missing parts supplied by reference TRBV19 and TRBJ2-2, is DGGITQSPKYLFRKEGQNVTLSCEQNLNHDAMYWYRQDPGQGLRLIYYSQIVNDFQKGDIAEGYSVSREKKESFPLTVTSAQKNPTAFYLCASSIQRTRNTGELFFGEGSRLTVL.